The source of this T cell receptor (beta chain) is a study of cytomegalovirus exposure and HLA in healthy donors. This clone has only a few counts. Its antigen is not known. The CDR3 loop spans 15 amino acids. V dropped 2 bases and J dropped 0 bases, with 7 bases sitting between them. Germline V gives CDR1 MNHNY, CDR2 SVGAGI (reference sequence). The PCR employed 60 Vbeta primers together with 13 Jbeta primers. The protocol was immunoSEQ multiplex PCR, while the TCRdb copy is restricted to in-frame clones and leaves out a portion. The sample holds tens of thousands of clones; around 71% are singletons and the top ten take almost 8.5%. Findings and caveats of the study: For most TCR sequences rarity was the rule, although some public TCRs occurred in many donors.

This clonotype was sampled from a man in his sixties in good health and CMV-seronegative. The genes are TRBV6-6 and TRBJ2-2; D is possibly TRBD2 (5 bases). Sample: PBMCs. Here the CDR3 reads CASSYEGSNTGELFF. The CDR3 coding sequence is TGTGCCAGCAGTTACGAGGGTTCGAACACCGGGGAGCTGTTTTTT.